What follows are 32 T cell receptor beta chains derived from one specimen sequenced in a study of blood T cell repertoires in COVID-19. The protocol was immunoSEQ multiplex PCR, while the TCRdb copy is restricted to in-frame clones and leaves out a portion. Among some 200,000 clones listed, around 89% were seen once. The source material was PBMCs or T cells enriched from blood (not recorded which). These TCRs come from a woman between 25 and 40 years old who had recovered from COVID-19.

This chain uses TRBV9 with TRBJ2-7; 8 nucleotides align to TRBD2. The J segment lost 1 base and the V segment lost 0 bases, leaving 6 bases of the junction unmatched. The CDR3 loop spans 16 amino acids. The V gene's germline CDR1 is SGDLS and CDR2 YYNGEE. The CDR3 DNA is TGTGCCAGCAGCGTAGCTTCTAGCGGGCAATCCTACGAGCAGTACTTC. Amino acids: CASSVASSGQSYEQYF.

The CDR3 is CASSLFPRGADTQYF. CDR3 coding DNA: TGTGCCAGCAGCTTATTCCCCAGGGGCGCAGATACGCAGTATTTT. V usage is TRBV7-2 and J usage is TRBJ2-3, with a possible D match to TRBD1 (6 bases). V dropped 2 bases and J dropped 4 bases, with 13 bases sitting between them. The CDR3 has 15 residues. Germline values: CDR1 SGHTA, CDR2 FQGNSA.

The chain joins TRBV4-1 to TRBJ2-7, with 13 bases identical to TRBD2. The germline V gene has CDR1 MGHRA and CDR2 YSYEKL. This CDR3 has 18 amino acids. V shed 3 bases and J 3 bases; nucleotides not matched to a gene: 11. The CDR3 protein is CASSQGPLAGGLGYEQYF. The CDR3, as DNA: TGCGCCAGCAGCCAGGGTCCACTAGCGGGGGGGCTAGGCTACGAGCAGTACTTC.

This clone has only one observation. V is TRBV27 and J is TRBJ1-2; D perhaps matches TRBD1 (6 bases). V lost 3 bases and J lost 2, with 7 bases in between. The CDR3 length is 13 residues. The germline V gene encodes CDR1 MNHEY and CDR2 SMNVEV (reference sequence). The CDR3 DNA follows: TGTGCCAGCAGTTTCGACAGGAACTATGGCTACACCTTC. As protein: CASSFDRNYGYTF.

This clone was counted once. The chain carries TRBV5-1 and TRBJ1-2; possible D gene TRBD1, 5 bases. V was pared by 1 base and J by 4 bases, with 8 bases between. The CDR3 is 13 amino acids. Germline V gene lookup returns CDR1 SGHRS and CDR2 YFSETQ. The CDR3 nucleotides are TGCGCCAGCAGCTTGACAGGACCCTATGGCTACACCTTC. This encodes CASSLTGPYGYTF.

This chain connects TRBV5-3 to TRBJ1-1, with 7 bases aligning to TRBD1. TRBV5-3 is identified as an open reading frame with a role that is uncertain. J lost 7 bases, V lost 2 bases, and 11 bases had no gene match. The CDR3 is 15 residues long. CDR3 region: CARSFTGQSQLEAFF. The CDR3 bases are TGTGCCAGAAGCTTTACGGGACAGAGTCAACTTGAAGCTTTCTTT.

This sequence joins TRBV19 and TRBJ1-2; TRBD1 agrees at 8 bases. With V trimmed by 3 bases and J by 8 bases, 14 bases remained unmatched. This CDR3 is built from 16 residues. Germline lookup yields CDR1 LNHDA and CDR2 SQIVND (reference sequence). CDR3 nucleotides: TGTGCCAGTAGTATGAGGGCCGGGCAGGGGGCCTTCGGCTACACCTTC. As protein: CASSMRAGQGAFGYTF. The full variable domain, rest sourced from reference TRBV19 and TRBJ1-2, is DGGITQSPKYLFRKEGQNVTLSCEQNLNHDAMYWYRQDPGQGLRLIYYSQIVNDFQKGDIAEGYSVSREKKESFPLTVTSAQKNPTAFYLCASSMRAGQGAFGYTFGSGTRLTVV.

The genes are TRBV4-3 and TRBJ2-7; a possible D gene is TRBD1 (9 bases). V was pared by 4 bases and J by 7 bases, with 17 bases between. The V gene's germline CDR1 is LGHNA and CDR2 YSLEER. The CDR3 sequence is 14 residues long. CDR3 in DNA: TGCGCCAGCAGCCCGGGACAGGGCGGGAGGGAGCAGTACTTC. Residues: CASSPGQGGREQYF.

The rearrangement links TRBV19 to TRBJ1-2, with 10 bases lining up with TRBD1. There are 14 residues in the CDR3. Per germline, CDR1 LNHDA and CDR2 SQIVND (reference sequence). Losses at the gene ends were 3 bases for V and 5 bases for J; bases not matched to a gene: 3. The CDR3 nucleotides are TGTGCCAGTAGTATGCCGGGACAGGGGTATGGCTACACCTTC. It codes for CASSMPGQGYGYTF.

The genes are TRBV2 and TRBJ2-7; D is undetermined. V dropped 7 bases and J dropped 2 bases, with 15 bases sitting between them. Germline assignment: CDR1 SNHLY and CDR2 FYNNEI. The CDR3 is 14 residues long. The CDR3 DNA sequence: TGTGCCAGCAAGCCAAGCGAGATTACCTACGAGCAGTACTTC. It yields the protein CASKPSEITYEQYF. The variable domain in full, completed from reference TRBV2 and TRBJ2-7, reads EPEVTQTPSHQVTQMGQEVILRCVPISNHLYFYWYRQILGQKVEFLVSFYNNEISEKSEIFDDQFSVERPDGSNFTLKIRSTKLEDSAMYFCASKPSEITYEQYFGPGTRLTVT.

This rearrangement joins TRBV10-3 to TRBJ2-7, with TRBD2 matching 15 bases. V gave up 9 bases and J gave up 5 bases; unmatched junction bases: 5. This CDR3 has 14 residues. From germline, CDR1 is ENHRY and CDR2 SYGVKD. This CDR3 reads CAIGTSGGRDEQYF. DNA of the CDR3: TGTGCCATTGGGACTAGCGGGGGGAGGGACGAGCAGTACTTC.

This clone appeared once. The CDR3 DNA is TGTGCCAGCAGCCCGGAAGCTTTCTTT. Amino acids: CASSPEAFF. This chain connects TRBV7-9 to TRBJ1-1; no clear D gene. This CDR3 has 9 amino acids. V was trimmed by 5 bases and J by 8 bases, leaving 3 bases between them. Germline lookup yields CDR1 SEHNR and CDR2 FQNEAQ (reference sequence).

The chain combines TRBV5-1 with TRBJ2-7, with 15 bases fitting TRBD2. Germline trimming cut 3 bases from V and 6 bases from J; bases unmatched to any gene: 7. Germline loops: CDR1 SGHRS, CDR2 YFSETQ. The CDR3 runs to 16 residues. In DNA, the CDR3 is TGCGCCAGCAGCTGGACTAGCGGGGGGGCCGGGCGCGAGCAGTACTTC. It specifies CASSWTSGGAGREQYF.

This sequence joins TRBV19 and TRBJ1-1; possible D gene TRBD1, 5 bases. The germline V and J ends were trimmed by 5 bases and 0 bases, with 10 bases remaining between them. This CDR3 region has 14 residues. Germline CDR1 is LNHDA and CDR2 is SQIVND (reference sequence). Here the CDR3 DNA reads TGTGCCAGTAGTTTGGACATTTTGAACACTGAAGCTTTCTTT. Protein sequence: CASSLDILNTEAFF.

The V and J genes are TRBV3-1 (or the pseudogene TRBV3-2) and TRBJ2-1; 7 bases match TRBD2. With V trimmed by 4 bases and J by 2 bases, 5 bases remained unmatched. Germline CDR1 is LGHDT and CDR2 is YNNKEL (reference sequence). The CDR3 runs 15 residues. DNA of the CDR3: TGTGCCAGCAGCCTGGGGCTAGCGGCCTACAATGAGCAGTTCTTC. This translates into CASSLGLAAYNEQFF.

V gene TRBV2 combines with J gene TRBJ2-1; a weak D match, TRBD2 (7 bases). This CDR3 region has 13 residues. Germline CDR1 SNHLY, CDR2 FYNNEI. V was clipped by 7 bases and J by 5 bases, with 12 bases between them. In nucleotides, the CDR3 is TGTGCCAGCAAGATAGGGGGGGACAATGAGCAGTTCTTC. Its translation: CASKIGGDNEQFF.

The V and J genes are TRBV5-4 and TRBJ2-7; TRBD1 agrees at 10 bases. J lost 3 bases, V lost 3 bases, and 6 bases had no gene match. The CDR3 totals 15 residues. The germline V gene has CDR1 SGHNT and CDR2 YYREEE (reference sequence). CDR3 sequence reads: CASSSAGTGDYEQYF. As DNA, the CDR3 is TGTGCCAGCAGCTCAGCCGGGACAGGGGACTACGAGCAGTACTTC.

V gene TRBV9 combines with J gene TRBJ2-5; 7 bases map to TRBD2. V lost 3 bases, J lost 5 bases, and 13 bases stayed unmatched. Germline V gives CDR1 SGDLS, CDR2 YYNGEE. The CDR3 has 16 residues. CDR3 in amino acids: CASSEDPTSWAETQYF. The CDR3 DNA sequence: TGTGCCAGCAGCGAAGACCCGACTAGCTGGGCGGAGACCCAGTACTTC.

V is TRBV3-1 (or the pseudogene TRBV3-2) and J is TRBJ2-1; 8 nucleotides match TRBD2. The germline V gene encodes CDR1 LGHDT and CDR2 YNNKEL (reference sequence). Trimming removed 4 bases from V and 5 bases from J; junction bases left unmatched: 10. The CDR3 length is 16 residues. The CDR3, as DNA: TGTGCCAGCAGCCCCGCTGTAGCGGGGTCTCACAATGAGCAGTTCTTC. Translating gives CASSPAVAGSHNEQFF.

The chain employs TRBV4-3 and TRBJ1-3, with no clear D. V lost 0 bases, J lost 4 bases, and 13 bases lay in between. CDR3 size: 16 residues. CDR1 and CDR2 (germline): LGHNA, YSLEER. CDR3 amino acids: CASSQDSGEGGNTIYF. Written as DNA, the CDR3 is TGCGCCAGCAGCCAAGATTCCGGGGAGGGAGGAAACACCATATATTTT.

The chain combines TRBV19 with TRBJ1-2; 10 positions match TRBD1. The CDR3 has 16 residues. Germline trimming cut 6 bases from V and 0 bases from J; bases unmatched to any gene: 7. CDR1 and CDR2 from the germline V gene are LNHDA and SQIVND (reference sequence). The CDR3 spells CASSTTGQGANYGYTF. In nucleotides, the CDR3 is TGTGCCAGTAGCACTACTGGACAGGGGGCTAACTATGGCTACACCTTC.

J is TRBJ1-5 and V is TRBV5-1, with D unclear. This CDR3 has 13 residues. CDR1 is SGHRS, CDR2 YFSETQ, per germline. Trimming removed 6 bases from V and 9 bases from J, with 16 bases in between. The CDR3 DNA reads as TGCGCCAGCACCGACGACGGAGAAGGGCCCCAGCATTTT. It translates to CASTDDGEGPQHF.

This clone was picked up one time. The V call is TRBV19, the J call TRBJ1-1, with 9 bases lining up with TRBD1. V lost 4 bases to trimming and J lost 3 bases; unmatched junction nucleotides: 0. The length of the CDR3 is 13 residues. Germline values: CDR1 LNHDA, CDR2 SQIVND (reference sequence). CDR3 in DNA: TGTGCCAGTAGTAGGGACAGGGACACTGAAGCTTTCTTT. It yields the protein CASSRDRDTEAFF.

The CDR3 loop reads CASSQDTGQFLNTEAFF. Here the CDR3 DNA reads TGTGCCAGCAGCCAAGATACCGGACAGTTTTTGAACACTGAAGCTTTCTTT. The V call is TRBV3-1 (or the pseudogene TRBV3-2), the J call TRBJ1-1; the D gene is possibly TRBD1 (6 bases). Germline lookup yields CDR1 LGHDT and CDR2 YNNKEL (reference sequence). The CDR3 spans 17 residues. V was pared by 0 bases and J by 0 bases, with 14 bases between.

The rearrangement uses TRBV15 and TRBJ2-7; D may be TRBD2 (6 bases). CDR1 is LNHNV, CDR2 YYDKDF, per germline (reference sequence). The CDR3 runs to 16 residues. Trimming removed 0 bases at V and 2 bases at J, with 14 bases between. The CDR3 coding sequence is TGTGCCACCAGCAGAGAGGGAGGTCAGGTCCCCTACGAGCAGTACTTC. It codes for CATSREGGQVPYEQYF.

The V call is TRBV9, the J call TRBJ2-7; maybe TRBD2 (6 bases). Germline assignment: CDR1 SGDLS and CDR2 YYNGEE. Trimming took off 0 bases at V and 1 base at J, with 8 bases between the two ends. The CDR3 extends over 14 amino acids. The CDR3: CASSVAEGSYEQYF. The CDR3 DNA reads TGTGCCAGCAGCGTAGCGGAGGGTTCCTACGAGCAGTACTTC.

In nucleotides, the CDR3 is TGTGCCAGCATGGCGGGCTCCTACGAGCAGTACTTC. Protein: CASMAGSYEQYF. The chain employs TRBV6-5 and TRBJ2-7; D perhaps matches TRBD2 (5 bases). Germline values: CDR1 MNHEY, CDR2 SVGAGI. The germline V and J ends were trimmed by 7 bases and 0 bases, with 7 bases remaining between them. The CDR3 totals 12 residues.

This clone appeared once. As DNA, the CDR3 is TGTGCTAGTGGTTTACTTCCGGGACTAGCCAACAATGAGCAGTTCTTC. Its translation is CASGLLPGLANNEQFF. The genes are TRBV12-5 and TRBJ2-1; 9 bases match TRBD2. J was trimmed by 5 bases and V by 3 bases; bases with no gene match: 8. Germline CDR1 reads LGHNT; CDR2 reads FRNRAP. This CDR3 has 16 amino acids.

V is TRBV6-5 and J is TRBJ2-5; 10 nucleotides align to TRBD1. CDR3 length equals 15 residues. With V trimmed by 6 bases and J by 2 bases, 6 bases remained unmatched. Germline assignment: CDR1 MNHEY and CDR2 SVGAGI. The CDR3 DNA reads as TGTGCCAGCAGCACGGGACAGGGGAGGCAAGAGACCCAGTACTTC. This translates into CASSTGQGRQETQYF.

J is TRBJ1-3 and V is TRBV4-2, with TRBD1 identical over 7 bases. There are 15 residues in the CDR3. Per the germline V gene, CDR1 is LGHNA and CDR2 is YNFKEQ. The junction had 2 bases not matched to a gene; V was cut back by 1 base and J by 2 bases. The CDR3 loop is CASSQAQGAGNTIYF. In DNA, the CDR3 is TGTGCCAGCAGCCAAGCCCAGGGGGCTGGAAACACCATATATTTT.

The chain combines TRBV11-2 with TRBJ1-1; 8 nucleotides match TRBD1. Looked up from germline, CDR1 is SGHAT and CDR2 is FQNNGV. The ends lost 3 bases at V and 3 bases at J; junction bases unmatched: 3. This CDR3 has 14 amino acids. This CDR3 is CASSFRTGYTEAFF. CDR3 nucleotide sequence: TGTGCCAGCAGCTTTCGGACAGGGTACACTGAAGCTTTCTTT.

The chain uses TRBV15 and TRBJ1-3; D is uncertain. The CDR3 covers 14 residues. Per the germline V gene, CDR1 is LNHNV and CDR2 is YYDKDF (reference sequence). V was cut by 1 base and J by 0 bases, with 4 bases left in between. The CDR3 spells CATSRGASGNTIYF. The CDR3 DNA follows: TGTGCCACCAGCAGAGGGGCCTCTGGAAACACCATATATTTT. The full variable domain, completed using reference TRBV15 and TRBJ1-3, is DAMVIQNPRYQVTQFGKPVTLSCSQTLNHNVMYWYQQKSSQAPKLLFHYYDKDFNNEADTPDNFQSRRPNTSFCFLDIRSPGLGDTAMYLCATSRGASGNTIYFGEGSWLTVV.